The clone carrying this T cell receptor (beta chain) has at least ten counts. CDR1 SGHVS and CDR2 FQNEAQ come from the germline V gene. V lost 3 bases to trimming and J lost 7 bases, with 12 bases between them. This CDR3 has 13 residues. The entry originates in a study of human T cells and chemical hapten exposure. Noted time point: patch test 2, 6 weeks after DPC sensitization. The treatment is: therapeutic diphenylcyclopropenone sensitization with weekly scalp DPC. TCRdb redid the calling of the RACE reads with MiXCR, one entry per CDR3 protein. The table includes over 100,000 distinct CDR3 sequences, roughly 9% detected once.

The chain recombines TRBV7-8 with TRBJ1-1, with D possibly being TRBD1 (5 bases). Sequencing was performed on whole blood, taken in connection with sensitization to the hapten diphenylcyclopropenone (DPC). The TCR comes from a woman in her forties with alopecia areata. Some clones in this sample may be carry-over from other donors' samples. For the CDR3, the DNA is TGTGCCAGCAGCTTGGCAGGGTACGGTGAAGCTTTCTTT. Its translation is CASSLAGYGEAFF.